This T cell receptor (beta chain) was identified during a study of blood T cell repertoires in COVID-19. Germline values: CDR1 SGHTA, CDR2 FQGNSA. Trimming cost V 4 bases and J 5 bases; bases outside gene matches: 11. There are 18 residues in the CDR3. Using immunoSEQ multiplex PCR, the repertoire was profiled, and TCRdb retains in-frame clones only, with some absent. This table holds roughly 190,000 clones, under 85% found once. The source material was peripheral blood. The source is a woman aged 40 to 50 with acute or convalescent COVID-19. The chain recombines TRBV7-2 with TRBJ2-1, with TRBD2 matching over 13 bases. The CDR3 DNA reads TGTGCCAGCAGCTCGGGACTAGCGGGGTGGGGCCTCAACAATGAGCAGTTCTTC. Translating gives CASSSGLAGWGLNNEQFF.